Below, 15 T cell receptor beta chains from the same sample are listed, as sequenced in a study of T-cell memory formation after mild COVID-19. TCRdb ran MiXCR on the 5' RACE reads and lists one entry per CDR3 protein. This repertoire shows about 260,000 distinct CDR3 sequences, around 15% found once; its top ten account for roughly 20%. What was sequenced was PBMCs or a T cell subset sorted from them (not recorded which). The receptors here all came from a man younger than 35 who had mild COVID-19 (a few samples of this study predate the infection). Cell type and time point are not known.

The V and J genes are TRBV4-3 and TRBJ1-2, with 8 bases lining up with TRBD1. The CDR3 has 14 residues. The trim removed 3 bases at V and 4 bases at J, leaving 4 bases unmatched. Germline loops: CDR1 LGHNA, CDR2 YSLEER. CDR3 region: CASSHNRGGYGYTF. The CDR3 nucleotides are TGCGCCAGCAGCCACAACAGGGGGGGCTATGGCTACACCTTC.

This sequence joins TRBV4-2 and TRBJ1-3, with 12 bases lining up with TRBD1. Losses at the gene ends were 7 bases for V and 1 base for J; bases not matched to a gene: 5. This CDR3 comprises 16 residues. Per germline, CDR1 LGHNA and CDR2 YNFKEQ. The CDR3 spells CASTSGQGASGNTIYF. The CDR3 DNA sequence: TGTGCCAGCACCTCGGGACAGGGGGCGTCTGGAAACACCATATATTTT.

This chain connects TRBV20-1 to TRBJ1-2; 8 positions match TRBD1. The CDR3 runs to 18 residues. The J segment lost 4 bases and the V segment lost 5 bases, leaving 21 bases of the junction unmatched. Germline loops: CDR1 DFQATT, CDR2 SNEGSKA (reference sequence). The chain's CDR3 is CSAFKRTGKGSWVYGYTF. The CDR3 DNA reads TGCAGTGCTTTCAAACGGACAGGGAAGGGGTCTTGGGTCTATGGCTACACCTTC.

The rearrangement links TRBV2 to TRBJ2-7, with D perhaps matching TRBD2 (5 bases). Per germline, CDR1 SNHLY and CDR2 FYNNEI. Trimming removed 8 bases at V and 7 bases at J, with 24 bases between. The CDR3 is 15 residues long. The CDR3: CASGNGERSSREQYF. In DNA, the CDR3 is TGTGCCAGCGGGAACGGGGAGCGGTCCTCTCGGGAGCAGTACTTC.

This clonotype was recorded many times. The rearrangement joins TRBV7-8 to TRBJ2-6; 9 bases match TRBD1. V gave up 1 base and J gave up 4 bases; unmatched junction bases: 11. This CDR3 is built from 19 residues. The germline V gene encodes CDR1 SGHVS and CDR2 FQNEAQ. The DNA for the CDR3 is TGTGCCAGCAGCTTAGAGACAGGGGGAATTTGGCTAGGGGCCAACGTCCTGACTTTC. Translating gives CASSLETGGIWLGANVLTF.

The CDR3: CASSLVGGYEQYV. The CDR3 nucleotides read TGCGCCAGCAGCTTGGTAGGGGGCTACGAGCAGTACGTC. V gene TRBV5-1 combines with J gene TRBJ2-7; D may be TRBD1 (6 bases). This CDR3 spans 13 amino acids. Trimming left V 0 bases short and J 3 bases short, with 7 bases between. The V gene's germline CDR1 is SGHRS and CDR2 YFSETQ.

In its sample, this clonotype was seen a few times. V and J are TRBV20-1 and TRBJ1-1; D call uncertain. This CDR3 is 13 amino acids long. Trimming removed 3 bases from V and 0 bases from J, with 8 bases in between. Germline V lookup: CDR1 DFQATT, CDR2 SNEGSKA (reference sequence). This CDR3 reads CSASGSLNTEAFF. The CDR3 DNA is TGCAGTGCTAGTGGGAGTTTGAACACTGAAGCTTTCTTT.

The chain is built from TRBV6-5 and TRBJ1-1; D may be TRBD1 (6 bases). In germline, CDR1 is MNHEY, CDR2 SVGAGI. The CDR3 length is 13 residues. Trimming removed 0 bases from V and 9 bases from J, with 11 bases in between. CDR3 sequence (DNA): TGTGCCAGCAGTTACTCGCGGGGGGCCCAAGCTTTCTTT. Protein product: CASSYSRGAQAFF.

This clonotype has a handful of counts. The chain carries TRBV12-2 and TRBJ1-1; the table gives TRBD1 as D, unverified against the DNA. TRBV12-2 is marked as a pseudogene. There are 16 residues in the CDR3. CDR3 protein: CASRFPPGPPCPGAFF. The CDR3 bases are TGTGCAAGTCGCTTCCCGCCGGGCCCACCCTGCCCGGGGGCTTTCTTT.

This clonotype was seen repeatedly, ten times or more. The J gene is TRBJ1-5, the V gene TRBV7-8, with D uncertain. V lost 5 bases, J lost 4 bases, and 12 bases lay in between. Germline V gene data show CDR1 as SGHVS and CDR2 as FQNEAQ. The CDR3 consists of 14 residues. The CDR3 bases are TGTGCCAGCAGCACCCGGGCCTCTAATCAGCCCCAGCATTTT. This gives the protein CASSTRASNQPQHF.

V gene TRBV20-1 combines with J gene TRBJ1-1; a possible D gene is TRBD1 (5 bases). The CDR3 sequence is 14 residues long. The germline gives CDR1 DFQATT, CDR2 SNEGSKA (reference sequence). V dropped 4 bases and J dropped 0 bases, with 12 bases sitting between them. The CDR3 sequence is CSAKPGLMNTEAFF. DNA of the CDR3: TGCAGTGCTAAACCGGGACTTATGAACACTGAAGCTTTCTTT.

There are a few counts of this clonotype. The V and J genes are TRBV7-3 and TRBJ2-7, with a weak D call TRBD1 (5 bases). This CDR3 contains 19 residues. Germline V gene data show CDR1 as SGHTA and CDR2 as FQGTGA. V lost 5 bases, J lost 4 bases, and 30 bases lay in between. The CDR3 loop reads CASSTTPCFVGAGLYEQYV. In DNA, the CDR3 is TGTGCCAGCAGCACCACTCCCTGCTTTGTAGGGGCCGGTCTATACGAGCAGTACGTC.

This rearrangement joins TRBV20-1 to TRBJ2-1; the match to TRBD1 covers 7 bases. The J segment lost 6 bases and the V segment lost 4 bases, leaving 15 bases of the junction unmatched. Germline assignment: CDR1 DFQATT and CDR2 SNEGSKA (reference sequence). The CDR3 has 16 residues. The CDR3, as DNA: TGCAGTGCTATCGAACGGACAGGCGCCCGTCTCAATGAGCAGTTCTTC. Amino acids: CSAIERTGARLNEQFF.

CDR3 nucleotide sequence: TGTGCCAGCAGCCCGACTAGCGGTATAGCGACCCAGTACTTC. Protein product: CASSPTSGIATQYF. The chain couples TRBV27 to TRBJ2-5, with 9 bases aligning to TRBD2. V shed 6 bases, J shed 7 bases, and the junction held 9 bases outside the gene matches. CDR3 size: 14 residues. Germline-derived CDR1 and CDR2 are MNHEY and SMNVEV (reference sequence).

The genes are TRBV7-8 and TRBJ2-1; D is possibly TRBD2 (5 bases). The CDR3 is made up of 14 amino acids. CDR1 SGHVS and CDR2 FQNEAQ come from the germline V gene. The V end lost 4 bases, the J end lost 8 bases, and 15 bases lay between the germline ends. CDR3 bases: TGTGCCAGCAGCTCTACCCGAGGGTTGGATGAGCAGTTCTTC. Translating it yields CASSSTRGLDEQFF.